The rows below give T cell receptor beta chains drawn from one sample of a study of blood T cell repertoires in COVID-19. Only in-frame clones appear in the TCRdb table, and some are missing; sequencing was by immunoSEQ multiplex PCR. This repertoire shows roughly 200,000 clones, approximately 88% found once; its top ten account for 6.5% to 9%. Specimen: peripheral blood. These receptors originate from a woman between 40 and 55 years old with COVID-19, enrolled during active disease. The CDR3 runs from the conserved cysteine through the conserved F or W. D genes are given only for firm matches. Some rows mark clone size as missing; the rest say once, few, many or name a class of expanded clone.

v_gene	abundance	j_gene	d_gene	CDR3aa	CDR3nt
TRBV3-1/TRBV3-2	.	TRBJ1-3	.	CASSQGPRVGSTIYF	TGTGCCAGCAGCCAAGGTCCCAGGGTCGGGAGCACCATATATTTT
TRBV19	.	TRBJ2-5	.	CASSRRGGQETQYF	TGTGCCAGTAGTCGCAGGGGAGGGCAAGAGACCCAGTACTTC
TRBV19	.	TRBJ1-2	TRBD1	CASSILGQGRDGYTF	TGTGCCAGTAGTATCTTGGGACAGGGTAGGGATGGCTACACCTTC
TRBV14	.	TRBJ1-1	.	CASSQVRTVNTEAFF	TGTGCCAGCAGCCAAGTTAGGACAGTGAACACTGAAGCTTTCTTT
TRBV6-4	.	TRBJ1-2	TRBD1	CASSAAQGPDYGYTF	TGTGCCAGCAGTGCTGCACAGGGGCCGGACTATGGCTACACCTTC
TRBV19	.	TRBJ2-7	TRBD1	CASVQGVGYEQYF	TGTGCCAGCGTCCAGGGGGTAGGCTACGAGCAGTACTTC
TRBV2	.	TRBJ2-7	.	CASRHGLGTPRREQYF	TGTGCCAGCAGGCATGGGCTGGGGACACCCCGTAGGGAGCAGTACTTC
TRBV19	once	TRBJ1-2	.	CASRQDSNYGYTF	TGTGCCAGTCGACAGGACAGTAACTATGGCTACACCTTC
TRBV10-3	.	TRBJ1-6	.	CAISRDSDNSPLHF	TGTGCCATCAGCAGAGACAGTGATAATTCACCCCTCCACTTT
TRBV28	.	TRBJ1-6	.	CASHPPGISPLHF	TGTGCCAGCCACCCTCCGGGAATCTCACCCCTCCACTTT
TRBV28	.	TRBJ2-2	TRBD1	CASTRLRTGAGELFF	TGTGCCAGCACCAGACTCCGGACAGGGGCCGGGGAGCTGTTTTTT
TRBV5-1	.	TRBJ2-1	TRBD2	CASSFDHPGTSDYNEQFF	TGCGCCAGCAGCTTCGATCACCCCGGGACTAGCGACTACAATGAGCAGTTCTTC
TRBV5-6	.	TRBJ1-1	TRBD1	CASRKSGTGPFF	TGTGCCAGCAGAAAAAGCGGGACAGGGCCTTTCTTT
TRBV6-5	.	TRBJ1-1	.	CASHHDSTEAFF	TGTGCCTCCCACCACGACAGCACTGAAGCTTTCTTT
TRBV28	.	TRBJ2-5	TRBD2	CASSIREEGKTQYF	TGTGCCAGCAGTATTCGGGAGGAAGGGAAGACCCAGTACTTC
TRBV25-1	.	TRBJ2-7	.	CASTRSLGEQYF	TGTGCCAGCACGCGGAGCTTAGGCGAGCAGTACTTC
TRBV11-2	.	TRBJ2-3	TRBD2	CASSLTDLGGRTQYF	TGTGCCAGCAGCTTGACGGATCTGGGAGGGCGTACGCAGTATTTT
TRBV15	.	TRBJ2-1	.	CATSRESARDNEQFF	TGTGCCACCAGCAGAGAGTCGGCTAGAGACAATGAGCAGTTCTTC
TRBV3-1/TRBV3-2	many	TRBJ2-5	TRBD2	CASSQGLSSGRQETQYF	TGTGCCAGCAGCCAAGGACTGTCTAGCGGGAGGCAAGAGACCCAGTACTTC
TRBV29-1	.	TRBJ1-5	.	CSACPQGYQPQHF	TGCAGCGCTTGCCCTCAGGGGTATCAGCCCCAGCATTTT
TRBV5-6	.	TRBJ1-4	TRBD1	CASSSTGQGNEKLFF	TGTGCCAGCAGCTCGACGGGACAGGGGAATGAAAAACTGTTTTTT
TRBV5-1	.	TRBJ2-6	TRBD2	CASSLAAGTGANVLTF	TGCGCCAGCAGCTTGGCAGCGGGGACTGGGGCCAACGTCCTGACTTTC
TRBV29-1	.	TRBJ1-1	.	CSVGHKNTEAFF	TGCAGCGTTGGGCACAAGAACACTGAAGCTTTCTTT
TRBV9	.	TRBJ2-7	.	CASSVGGGPYEQYF	TGTGCCAGCAGCGTAGGGGGAGGACCCTACGAGCAGTACTTC
TRBV18	.	TRBJ1-5	.	CASSPTGEQPQHF	TGTGCCAGCTCACCGACGGGGGAACAGCCCCAGCATTTT
TRBV29-1	few	TRBJ1-2	TRBD1	CSVQYRGRRYGYTF	TGCAGCGTTCAGTACAGGGGAAGGCGCTATGGCTACACCTTC
TRBV19	few	TRBJ1-1	.	CACLTGTEAFF	TGTGCCTGTCTTACGGGCACTGAAGCTTTCTTT
TRBV10-1	.	TRBJ1-2	TRBD1	CASSGPGQGSGSYGYTF	TGCGCCAGCAGTGGCCCGGGACAGGGCTCGGGCTCCTATGGCTACACCTTC
TRBV14	.	TRBJ2-3	TRBD2	CASSLPGLATDTQYF	TGTGCCAGCAGCTTACCGGGACTAGCGACAGATACGCAGTATTTT
TRBV5-5	.	TRBJ1-6	TRBD1	CASSHDRVSYNSPLHF	TGTGCCAGCAGCCACGACAGGGTCTCCTATAATTCACCCCTCCACTTT
TRBV19	.	TRBJ1-4	.	CASSTGDATNEKLFF	TGTGCCAGTAGTACAGGGGACGCAACTAATGAAAAACTGTTTTTT
TRBV18	few	TRBJ1-6	TRBD1	CASSPTGAPGSPLHF	TGTGCCAGCTCCCCGACAGGGGCTCCGGGGTCACCCCTCCACTTT
TRBV5-5	.	TRBJ1-5	TRBD1	CASSTDGTGARGQPQHF	TGTGCCAGCAGCACGGACGGTACAGGGGCTCGCGGTCAGCCCCAGCATTTT
TRBV19	.	TRBJ2-7	.	CASSIAADYEQYF	TGTGCCAGTAGTATAGCCGCGGACTACGAGCAGTACTTC
TRBV5-1	.	TRBJ1-6	TRBD1	CASSPGTGGSPLHF	TGCGCCAGCAGCCCCGGGACAGGGGGTTCACCCCTCCACTTT
TRBV7-2	.	TRBJ2-7	TRBD1	CASSLEGTGAEQYF	TGTGCCAGCAGCTTAGAGGGGACAGGGGCCGAGCAGTACTTC
TRBV3-1/TRBV3-2	.	TRBJ2-7	.	CASSQSGYEQYF	TGTGCCAGCAGCCAATCCGGCTACGAGCAGTACTTC
TRBV13	.	TRBJ2-3	.	CASSSRFAGTDTQYF	TGTGCCAGCAGTTCGAGGTTCGCCGGCACAGATACGCAGTATTTT
TRBV28	few	TRBJ1-2	.	CASSTGRGNYGYTF	TGTGCCAGCAGTACCGGCCGCGGGAATTATGGCTACACCTTC
TRBV6-2/TRBV6-3	.	TRBJ2-3	TRBD1	CASSPPDRGQIDTQYF	TGTGCCAGCAGCCCTCCTGACAGGGGGCAAATAGATACGCAGTATTTT
TRBV5-1	few	TRBJ2-1	TRBD2	CASSLIAGEGNEQFF	TGCGCCAGCAGCTTGATAGCGGGGGAGGGGAATGAGCAGTTCTTC
TRBV5-4	.	TRBJ2-5	TRBD2	CASSGGAGTNRGSETQYF	TGTGCCAGCAGCGGCGGAGCGGGGACTAACCGGGGCAGTGAGACCCAGTACTTC
TRBV7-2	.	TRBJ1-6	TRBD1	CASSPGTVGARYSPLHF	TGTGCCAGCAGCCCCGGGACAGTCGGGGCCCGGTATTCACCCCTCCACTTT
TRBV5-8	.	TRBJ1-5	TRBD1	CASSLGGQLGAQHF	TGTGCCAGCAGCTTGGGGGGACAGCTCGGCGCCCAGCATTTT
TRBV19	few	TRBJ2-7	TRBD1	CASNTGQGSSF	TGTGCCAGTAACACGGGACAGGGTTCTTCTTTC
TRBV11-3	.	TRBJ2-3	.	CASSAIEADTQYF	TGTGCCAGCAGCGCCATAGAGGCAGATACGCAGTATTTT
TRBV10-3	.	TRBJ1-2	.	CAISEGPPTYGYTF	TGTGCCATCAGTGAGGGCCCCCCCACCTATGGCTACACCTTC
TRBV5-6	.	TRBJ2-3	.	CASSQAGQASTDTQYF	TGTGCCAGCAGCCAAGCGGGACAGGCTAGCACAGATACGCAGTATTTT
TRBV10-3	few	TRBJ2-1	TRBD1	CAISPGGTYNEQFF	TGTGCCATCAGCCCAGGGGGAACCTACAATGAGCAGTTCTTC
TRBV5-5	.	TRBJ1-2	TRBD1	CASAAPGQGSGYTF	TGTGCCAGCGCCGCCCCGGGACAGGGATCTGGCTACACCTTC
TRBV11-3	.	TRBJ2-3	TRBD1	CASSPGLTGDYNTDTQYF	TGTGCCAGCAGCCCCGGGCTAACAGGGGATTATAACACAGATACGCAGTATTTT
TRBV3-1/TRBV3-2	.	TRBJ2-7	TRBD2	CASSQGLAGGPYEQYF	TGTGCCAGCAGCCAAGGGTTAGCGGGAGGGCCCTACGAGCAGTACTTC
TRBV19	.	TRBJ2-2	.	CASSIVRLVDTGELFF	TGTGCCAGTAGTATTGTGCGACTAGTTGACACCGGGGAGCTGTTTTTT
TRBV5-4	few	TRBJ1-1	TRBD1	CASSLQGADTEAFF	TGTGCCAGCAGCTTACAGGGGGCTGACACTGAAGCTTTCTTT
TRBV13	.	TRBJ2-3	TRBD2	CASSSPERGGASDTQYF	TGTGCCAGCAGCTCACCAGAGCGGGGGGGCGCGTCAGATACGCAGTATTTT
TRBV5-1	.	TRBJ2-5	TRBD2	CASSLEGREGETQYF	TGCGCCAGCAGCTTGGAGGGCAGGGAGGGGGAGACCCAGTACTTC
TRBV9	.	TRBJ1-6	.	CASSPGLVNSPLHF	TGTGCCAGCAGCCCGGGACTCGTCAATTCACCCCTCCACTTT
TRBV11-2	once	TRBJ1-5	.	CASRLSNQPQHF	TGTGCCAGCCGACTCTCTAATCAGCCCCAGCATTTT
TRBV6-5	.	TRBJ1-6	.	CASSPSSRVASPLHF	TGTGCCAGCAGCCCCTCGAGTCGCGTAGCTTCACCCCTCCACTTT
TRBV2	.	TRBJ1-5	.	CASKFSDTENQPQHF	TGTGCCAGCAAATTCTCGGACACAGAAAATCAGCCCCAGCATTTT